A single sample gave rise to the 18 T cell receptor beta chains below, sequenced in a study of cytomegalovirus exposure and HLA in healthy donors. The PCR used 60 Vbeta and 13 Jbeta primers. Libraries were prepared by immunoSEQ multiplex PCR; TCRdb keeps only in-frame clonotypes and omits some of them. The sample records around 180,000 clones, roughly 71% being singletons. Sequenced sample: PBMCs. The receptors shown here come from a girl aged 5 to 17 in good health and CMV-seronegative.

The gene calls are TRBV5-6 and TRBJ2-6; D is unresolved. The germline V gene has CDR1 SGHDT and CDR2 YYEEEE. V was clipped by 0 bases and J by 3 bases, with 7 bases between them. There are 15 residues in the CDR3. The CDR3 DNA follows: TGTGCCAGCAGCTTGGTGTCGAGTGGGGCCAACGTCCTGACTTTC. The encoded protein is CASSLVSSGANVLTF.

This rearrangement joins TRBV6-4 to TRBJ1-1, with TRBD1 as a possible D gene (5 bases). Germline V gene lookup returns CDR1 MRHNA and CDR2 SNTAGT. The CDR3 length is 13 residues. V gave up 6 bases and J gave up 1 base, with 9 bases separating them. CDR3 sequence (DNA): TGTGCCAGCAGCCCCACAGGGAACACTGAAGCTTTCTTT. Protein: CASSPTGNTEAFF.

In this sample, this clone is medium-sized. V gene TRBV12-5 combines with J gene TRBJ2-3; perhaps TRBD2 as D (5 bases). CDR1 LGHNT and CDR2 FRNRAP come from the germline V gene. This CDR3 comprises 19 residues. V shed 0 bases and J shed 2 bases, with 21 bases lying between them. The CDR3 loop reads CASGLVFLRSGNHTDTQYF. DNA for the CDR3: TGTGCTAGTGGTTTGGTATTTCTCAGGTCCGGGAATCACACAGATACGCAGTATTTT. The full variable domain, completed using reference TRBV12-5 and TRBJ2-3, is DARVTQTPRHKVTEMGQEVTMRCQPILGHNTVFWYRQTMMQGLELLAYFRNRAPLDDSGMPKDRFSAEMPDATLATLKIQPSEPRDSAVYFCASGLVFLRSGNHTDTQYFGPGTRLTVL.

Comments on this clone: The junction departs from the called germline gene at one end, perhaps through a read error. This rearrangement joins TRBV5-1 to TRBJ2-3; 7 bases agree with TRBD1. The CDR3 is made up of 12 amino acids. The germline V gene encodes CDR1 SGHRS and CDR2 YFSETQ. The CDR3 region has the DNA TGCGCCAGCAGCCCCGGGACAGATGCGCAGTATTTT. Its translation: CASSPGTDAQYF.

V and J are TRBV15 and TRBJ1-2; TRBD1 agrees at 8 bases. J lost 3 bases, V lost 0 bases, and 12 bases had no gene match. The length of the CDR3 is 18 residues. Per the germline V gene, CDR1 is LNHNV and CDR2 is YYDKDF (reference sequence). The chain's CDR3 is CATSREPPRGPLDYGYTF. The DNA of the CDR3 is TGTGCCACCAGCAGAGAGCCCCCCAGGGGGCCCCTGGACTATGGCTACACCTTC.

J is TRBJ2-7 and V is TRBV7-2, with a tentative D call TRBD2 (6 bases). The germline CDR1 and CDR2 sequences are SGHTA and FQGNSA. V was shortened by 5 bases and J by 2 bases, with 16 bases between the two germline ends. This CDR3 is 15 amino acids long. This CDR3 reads CASSPEEGPTYEQYF. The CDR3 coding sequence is TGTGCCAGCAGCCCCGAGGAGGGGCCGACCTACGAGCAGTACTTC.

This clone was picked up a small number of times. The CDR3 here is CASSQGAANEQFF. In nucleotides, the CDR3 is TGTGCCAGCAGCCAGGGGGCCGCAAATGAGCAGTTCTTC. V gene TRBV7-9 combines with J gene TRBJ2-1, with 8 nucleotides matching TRBD1. The CDR3 consists of 13 residues. V lost 5 bases, J lost 7 bases, and 4 bases stayed unmatched. The germline gives CDR1 SEHNR, CDR2 FQNEAQ (reference sequence).

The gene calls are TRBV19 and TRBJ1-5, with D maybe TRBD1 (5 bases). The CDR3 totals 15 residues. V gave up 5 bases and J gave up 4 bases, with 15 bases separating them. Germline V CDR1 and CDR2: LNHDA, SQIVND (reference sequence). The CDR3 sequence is CASSLVSGGNQPQHF. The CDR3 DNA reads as TGTGCCAGTAGTCTGGTTTCCGGGGGGAATCAGCCCCAGCATTTT.

CDR3 in DNA: TGTGCCAGCAGCTTATGGATGGAGGGCTATGGCTACACCTTC. Its protein is CASSLWMEGYGYTF. This rearrangement joins TRBV13 to TRBJ1-2; D is undetermined. Germline values: CDR1 PRHDT, CDR2 FYEKMQ (reference sequence). The CDR3 covers 14 residues. With 2 bases removed from V and 4 bases from J, the gap between germline ends came to 11 bases.

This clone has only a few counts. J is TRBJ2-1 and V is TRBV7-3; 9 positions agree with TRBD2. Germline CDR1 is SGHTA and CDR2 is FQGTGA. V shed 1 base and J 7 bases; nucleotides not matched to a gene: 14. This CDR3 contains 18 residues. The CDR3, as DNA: TGTGCCAGCAGCTTAAGGGCGGCTAGCGGGGACTCAGGGAATGAGCAGTTCTTC. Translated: CASSLRAASGDSGNEQFF. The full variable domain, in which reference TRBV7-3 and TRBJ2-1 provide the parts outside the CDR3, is GAGVSQTPSNKVTEKGKYVELRCDPISGHTALYWYRQSLGQGPEFLIYFQGTGAADDSGLPNDRFFAVRPEGSVSTLKIQRTERGDSAVYLCASSLRAASGDSGNEQFFGPGTRLTVL.

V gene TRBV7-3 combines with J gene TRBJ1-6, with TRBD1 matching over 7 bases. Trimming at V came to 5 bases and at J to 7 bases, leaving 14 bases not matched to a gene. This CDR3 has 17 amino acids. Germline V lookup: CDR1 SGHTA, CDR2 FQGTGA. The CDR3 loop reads CASSPSPRDSLNSPLHF. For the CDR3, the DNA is TGTGCCAGCAGCCCTTCTCCGCGGGACAGCCTAAATTCACCCCTCCACTTT.

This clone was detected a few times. In DNA form, the CDR3 reads TGTGCCAGCAGTTCCTACAGGGCGCCTGAAGCTTTCTTT. Its translation: CASSSYRAPEAFF. The chain carries TRBV27 and TRBJ1-1; TRBD1 might be the D (6 bases). The CDR3 extends over 13 amino acids. Trimming left V 4 bases short and J 6 bases short, with 12 bases between. The germline V gene encodes CDR1 MNHEY and CDR2 SMNVEV (reference sequence).

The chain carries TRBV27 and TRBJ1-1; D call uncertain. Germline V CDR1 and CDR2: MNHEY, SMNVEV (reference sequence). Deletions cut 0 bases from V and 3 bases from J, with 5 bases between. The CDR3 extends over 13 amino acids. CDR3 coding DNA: TGTGCCAGCAGTTTATCGAGGGACACTGAAGCTTTCTTT. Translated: CASSLSRDTEAFF.

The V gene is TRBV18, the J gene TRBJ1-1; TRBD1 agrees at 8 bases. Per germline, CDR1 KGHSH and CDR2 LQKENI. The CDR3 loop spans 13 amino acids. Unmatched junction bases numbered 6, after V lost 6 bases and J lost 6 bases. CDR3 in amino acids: CASSADRGPEAFF. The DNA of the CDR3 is TGTGCCAGCTCCGCAGACAGGGGCCCTGAAGCTTTCTTT.

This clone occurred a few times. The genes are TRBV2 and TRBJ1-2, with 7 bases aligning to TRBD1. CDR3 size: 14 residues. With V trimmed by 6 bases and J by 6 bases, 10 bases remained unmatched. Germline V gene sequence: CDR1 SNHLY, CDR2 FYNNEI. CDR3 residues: CASRRTGDQDGYTF. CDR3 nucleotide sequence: TGTGCCAGCAGGCGGACAGGAGACCAAGATGGCTACACCTTC.

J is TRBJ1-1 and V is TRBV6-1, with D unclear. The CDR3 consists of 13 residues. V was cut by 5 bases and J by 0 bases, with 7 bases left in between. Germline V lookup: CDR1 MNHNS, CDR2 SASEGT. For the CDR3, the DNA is TGTGCCAGCAGTATTAGAATGAACACTGAAGCTTTCTTT. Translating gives CASSIRMNTEAFF.

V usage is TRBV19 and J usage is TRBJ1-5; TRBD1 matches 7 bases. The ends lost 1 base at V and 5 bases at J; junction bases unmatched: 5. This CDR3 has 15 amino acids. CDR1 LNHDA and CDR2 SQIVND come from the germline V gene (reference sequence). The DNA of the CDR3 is TGTGCCAGTAGTATAGTAAAGGGGGCTGATCAGCCCCAGCATTTT. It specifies CASSIVKGADQPQHF.

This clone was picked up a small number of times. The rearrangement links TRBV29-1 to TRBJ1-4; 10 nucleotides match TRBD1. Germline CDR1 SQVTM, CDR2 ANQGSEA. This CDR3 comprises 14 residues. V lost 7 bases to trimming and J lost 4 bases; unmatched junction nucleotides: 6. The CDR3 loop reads CSASRDRGNEKLFF. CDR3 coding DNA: TGCAGCGCCTCCCGGGACAGGGGTAATGAAAAACTGTTTTTT.